This entry concerns a single T cell receptor (beta chain). The CDR3 is 14 residues long. CDR1 is SQVTM and CDR2 is ANQGSEA in the germline V gene. V lost 6 bases, J lost 2 bases, and 9 bases stayed unmatched. This specimen belongs to a study of blood T cell repertoires in COVID-19. Here immunoSEQ multiplex PCR was the method, and the copy in TCRdb shows in-frame clones only, minus some. The sample has 250,000 to 350,000 clones, around 90% seen once; the top ten hold about a fifth. The sequence was collected from a woman in her 30s who had recovered from COVID-19. The genes are TRBV29-1 and TRBJ1-1, with 7 bases fitting TRBD1. The specimen sequenced was PBMCs or T cells enriched from blood (not recorded which). DNA of the CDR3: TGCAGCGTCGTAAGACAGGGCATCAACACTGAAGCTTTCTTT. Translating it yields CSVVRQGINTEAFF.